This TCR beta chain is from a study of blood T cell repertoires in COVID-19 (dated by TCRdb to 2019 to 2021). About the investigation overall: Samples from collaborators originated in the United States, Italy and Spain and spanned both the acute and convalescent phases of COVID-19. Nearly every sample came with metadata listing a de-identified subject ID, COVID-19 status, age in years and sex. Subjects who had been exposed to COVID-19, were actively infected with it, or had recovered from it provided the deeply sampled blood TCRbeta repertoires that made up the dataset. The repertoires were released in a freely available public database meant as a resource for research on the immune response to SARS-CoV-2. The prospective study material was composed of cDNA or gDNA derived from T cells, B-cell-depleted T cells, or PBMCs. Where available, HLA class I and class II types were obtained from metadata supplied by the sample provider rather than from assay-based typing. Samples came from the ongoing ImmuneRACE study (first 160 participants) plus 1,254 subjects from 6 global collaborators.

One collaborating source in Seattle enrolled patients during active infection and followed them longitudinally through the course of disease. Each collaborating institution followed its own protocols to collect whole blood in K2EDTA tubes. For TCRbeta analysis, collaborators shipped samples in one of three forms: frozen whole blood, isolated PBMCs, or DNA extracted from either of those sample types. On this clone itself: Its specific antigen is unknown. It has no much larger one-base neighbor in the sample; base qualities were not kept.

TCRbeta CDR3 regions were amplified from genomic DNA by means of the immunoSEQ Assay, a bias-controlled multiplex PCR. As for how the authors treated the data: Within the assay, amplification of reference gene primers was used to estimate how many nucleated cells each sample contained. To quantify the absolute abundance of each unique TCRbeta CDR3 rearrangement, sequence reads were collapsed and filtered. For each sample, productive Simpson clonality was calculated as the square root of Simpson's diversity index over productive rearrangements. Sourced from immuneACCESS, this table was stored by TCRdb with only in-frame sequences that have V and J called. A share of the clones is absent; for the studies checked, an unresolved V gene accounts for under half, and the remainder has no known explanation. V, J and clone size were drawn from that table, and D and trimming were deduced from the DNA. This sample comprises 180,000 or so clones, roughly 84% of them detected only once. The top ten clonotypes cover 6.5% to 7.5% of the sample.

The CDR3 measures 15 amino acids from cysteine to phenylalanine. Of the read, only the CDR3 DNA is kept; its 45 bases are in frame from base 1. Unmatched junction bases come to 10, with V trimmed by 5 bases and J by 6 bases. From a lookup of the germline V gene, CDR1 and CDR2 are MDHEN and SYDVKM. The paper's findings and limits, for the study overall: The quantity of clinical and demographic metadata differed by source and by participant and was supplied without curation.

This receptor was taken from a woman in her forties with COVID-19, enrolled during active disease. The sample was peripheral blood. The sequence is built from TRBV28 and TRBJ2-7; 10 central nucleotides agree with TRBD1. The CDR3 region: CASSRVGGQGSEQYF. The bases read TGTGCCAGCAGTCGAGTGGGGGGACAGGGGAGCGAGCAGTACTTC.